This T cell receptor beta chain is from a study of T cells expressing NK-cell markers (dated by TCRdb to 2018 to 2020). Turning to the overall study: Fewer than ten donors provided sorted CD3+CD56+NKG2C+, CD3+CD56+NKG2C- and CD3+CD56-NKG2C+ T-cell subsets, whose TCR beta-chain repertoires were profiled. Among the eight sequenced donors, seven were HCMV-seropositive and one was HCMV-seronegative. The eight sequenced donors were randomly selected healthy volunteers, three men and five women. Illumina HiSeq 2000/2500, MiSeq or NextSeq was used to sequence libraries as 2 x 150 bp reads.

Paper-wide results and their limitations: Those dominant clonotypes were again the most abundant among CD3+CD56-NKG2C+ cells in several donors, at about 25-65%. It remained unclear whether the expanded NKG2C-expressing T cell clones were specific for HCMV antigens. In six donors, the dominant CD3+CD56+NKG2C+ clonotypes were found to rank among the top 10 CD8+ clonotypes and to make up roughly 1.0-7.0% of CD8+ T cells.

HCMV-specific IgG was detected in serum with a commercial ELISA kit to determine HCMV serostatus. Peripheral blood mononuclear cells were isolated from blood by Ficoll density gradient centrifugation. Reading from cysteine to phenylalanine, the CDR3 counts 15 amino acids. DNA is not on record. Per the germline V gene, SGHTA is the CDR1 and FQGNSA is the CDR2. A note on this clonotype: The antigen it binds to is not known.

TCRdb lists the instrument as Illumina HiSeq 2000. The TCR beta cDNA libraries were made using 5'RACE template switching, a step that added both a universal primer site and unique molecular identifiers. cDNA synthesis was primed from the TCR beta constant segment and was followed by two successive PCR amplification steps. On the study's bioinformatics: MIGEC was used to demultiplex reads and group the reads by UMI, and MiTCR was used to assemble and quantify clonotypes. Only TCR cDNA sequences supported by at least two reads were kept to exclude erroneous sequences. The tcR package was used for downstream repertoire analysis, and clonotypes were matched across fractions by CDR3 nucleotide sequence plus V segment. Antigen specificity was annotated against VDJdb with VDJmatch, allowing one amino acid substitution in CDR3. Following TCRdb reprocessing, every CDR3 protein sequence forms one entry, and DNA is not provided. In this record, the V and J calls reflect TCRdb's handling and not the investigators' own analysis. The record for this sample contains approximately 170,000 distinct CDR3 sequences. The leading ten clones occupy around 21% of the sample.

The V gene is TRBV7-2 and the J gene is TRBJ1-2. This sequence originates from a man aged 18 to 69 in good health. Sequenced sample: blood T cells: a sorted CD56 or NKG2C T cell subset, CD4+ or CD8+ T cells, or bulk PBMC T cells (not recorded which). The CDR3 protein: CASSLVGGGQGGYTF.